This TCR beta chain was retrieved from a study of radiotherapy plus CTLA-4 blockade in lung cancer. CDR1 is SGDLS and CDR2 is YYNGEE in the germline V gene. The ends lost 5 bases at V and 4 bases at J; junction bases unmatched: 5. This CDR3 spans 14 amino acids. Some clones are missing from TCRdb's copy, which holds only in-frame ones; the method was immunoSEQ multiplex PCR. Of about 95,000 clones listed, approximately 83% were seen once; the top ten hold 0.84%. The source of this sequence is a human donor with non-small cell lung cancer who had stable disease on radiotherapy plus ipilimumab. This specimen was peripheral blood, taken from a patient treated with radiotherapy plus ipilimumab. This chain uses TRBV9 with TRBJ2-1; 8 positions agree with TRBD1. The CDR3 here is CASSVGDRYNEQFF. As DNA, the CDR3 is TGTGCCAGCAGTGTCGGGGACAGGTACAATGAGCAGTTCTTC. Full variable domain (remainder filled in from reference TRBV9 and TRBJ2-1): DSGVTQTPKHLITATGQRVTLRCSPRSGDLSVYWYQQSLDQGLQFLIQYYNGEERAKGNILERFSAQQFPDLHSELNLSSLELGDSALYFCASSVGDRYNEQFFGPGTRLTVL.